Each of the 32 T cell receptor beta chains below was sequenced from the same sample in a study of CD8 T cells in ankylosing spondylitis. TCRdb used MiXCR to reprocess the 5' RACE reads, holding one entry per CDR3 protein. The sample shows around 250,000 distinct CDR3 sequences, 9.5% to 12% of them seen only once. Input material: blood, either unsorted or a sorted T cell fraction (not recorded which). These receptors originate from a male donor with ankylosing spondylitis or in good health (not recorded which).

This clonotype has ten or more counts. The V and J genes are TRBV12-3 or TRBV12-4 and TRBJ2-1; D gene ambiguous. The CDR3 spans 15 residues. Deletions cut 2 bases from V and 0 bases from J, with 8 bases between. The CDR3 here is CASSLTWASYNEQFF. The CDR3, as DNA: TGTGCCAGCAGTTTAACCTGGGCCTCCTACAATGAGCAGTTCTTC.

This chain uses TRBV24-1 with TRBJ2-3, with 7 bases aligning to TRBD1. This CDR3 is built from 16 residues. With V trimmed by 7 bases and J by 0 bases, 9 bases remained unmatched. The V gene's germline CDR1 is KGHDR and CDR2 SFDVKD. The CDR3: CATSSDRAASTDTQYF. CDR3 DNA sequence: TGTGCCACCAGCTCAGACAGGGCCGCTAGCACAGATACGCAGTATTTT.

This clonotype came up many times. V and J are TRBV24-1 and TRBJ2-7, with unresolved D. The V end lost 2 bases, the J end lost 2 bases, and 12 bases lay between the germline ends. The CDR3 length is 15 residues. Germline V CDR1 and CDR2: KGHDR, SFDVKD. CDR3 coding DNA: TGTGCCACCAGTGATTCGCAACGTACTGCCTACGAGCAGTACTTC. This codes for CATSDSQRTAYEQYF.

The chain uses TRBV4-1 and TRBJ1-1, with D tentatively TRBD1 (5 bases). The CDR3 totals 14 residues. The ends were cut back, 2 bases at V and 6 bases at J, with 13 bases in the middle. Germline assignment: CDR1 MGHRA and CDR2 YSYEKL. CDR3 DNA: TGCGCCAGCAGCCAAACGGGGCGCTTGGCTGAAGCTTTCTTT. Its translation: CASSQTGRLAEAFF.

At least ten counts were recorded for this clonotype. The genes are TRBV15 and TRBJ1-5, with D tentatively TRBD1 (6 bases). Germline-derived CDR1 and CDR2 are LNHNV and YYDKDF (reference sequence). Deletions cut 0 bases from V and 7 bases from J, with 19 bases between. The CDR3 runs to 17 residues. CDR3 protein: CATSRDFAGAEGQPQHF. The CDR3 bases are TGTGCCACCAGCAGAGATTTTGCGGGGGCAGAAGGGCAGCCCCAGCATTTT. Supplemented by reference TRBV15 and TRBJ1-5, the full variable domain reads DAMVIQNPRYQVTQFGKPVTLSCSQTLNHNVMYWYQQKSSQAPKLLFHYYDKDFNNEADTPDNFQSRRPNTSFCFLDIRSPGLGDTAMYLCATSRDFAGAEGQPQHFGDGTRLSIL.

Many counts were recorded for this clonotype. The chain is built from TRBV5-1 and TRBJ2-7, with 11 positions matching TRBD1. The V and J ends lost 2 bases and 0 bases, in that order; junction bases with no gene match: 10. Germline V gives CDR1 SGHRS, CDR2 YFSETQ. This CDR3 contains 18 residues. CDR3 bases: TGCGCCAGCAGCTTAGGACAGGGGGCGTCCCGAAGCTCCTACGAGCAGTACTTC. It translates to CASSLGQGASRSSYEQYF.

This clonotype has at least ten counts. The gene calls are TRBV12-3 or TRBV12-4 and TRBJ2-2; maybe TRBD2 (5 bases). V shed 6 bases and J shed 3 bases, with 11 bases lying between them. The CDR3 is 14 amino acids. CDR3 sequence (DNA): TGTGCCAGCAGCCGGGCGCGGGACACCGGGGAGCTGTTTTTT. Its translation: CASSRARDTGELFF.

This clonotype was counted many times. The CDR3 DNA follows: TGCAGCGTGGGGACAGGCCTAACGTTAGAGCAGTACTTC. Residues: CSVGTGLTLEQYF. This chain uses TRBV29-1 with TRBJ2-7; 8 nucleotides agree with TRBD1. The V segment lost 6 bases and the J segment 7 bases; nucleotides outside the gene matches: 11. The CDR3 spans 13 residues. Looked up from germline, CDR1 is SQVTM and CDR2 is ANQGSEA.

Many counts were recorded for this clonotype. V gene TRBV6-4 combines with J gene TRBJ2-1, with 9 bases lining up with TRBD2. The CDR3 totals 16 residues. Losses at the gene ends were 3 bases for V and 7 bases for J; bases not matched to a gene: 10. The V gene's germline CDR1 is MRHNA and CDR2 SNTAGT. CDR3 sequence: CASSESSGSEGNEQFF. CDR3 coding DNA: TGTGCCAGCAGTGAGAGTAGCGGGAGTGAGGGGAATGAGCAGTTCTTC.

DNA for the CDR3: TGTGCCAGCTCACTACAGATCCAAGAGACCCAGTACTTC. Translation gives CASSLQIQETQYF. The chain carries TRBV18 and TRBJ2-5, with no clear D. Trimming cost V 4 bases and J 1 base, with 7 bases left between them. In germline, CDR1 is KGHSH, CDR2 LQKENI. The CDR3 extends over 13 amino acids.

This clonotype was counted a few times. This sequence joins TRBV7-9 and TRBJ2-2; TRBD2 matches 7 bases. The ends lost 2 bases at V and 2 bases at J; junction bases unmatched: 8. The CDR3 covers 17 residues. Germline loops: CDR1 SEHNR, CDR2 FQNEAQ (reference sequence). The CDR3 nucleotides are TGTGCCAGCAGCTTAATGGGAGGGCAGATAAACACCGGGGAGCTGTTTTTT. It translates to CASSLMGGQINTGELFF.

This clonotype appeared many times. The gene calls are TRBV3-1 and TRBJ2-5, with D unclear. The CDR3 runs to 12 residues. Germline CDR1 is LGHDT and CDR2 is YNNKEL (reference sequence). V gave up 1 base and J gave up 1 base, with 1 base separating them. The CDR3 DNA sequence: TGTGCCAGCAGCCAAGCCCAAGAGACCCAGTACTTC. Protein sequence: CASSQAQETQYF.

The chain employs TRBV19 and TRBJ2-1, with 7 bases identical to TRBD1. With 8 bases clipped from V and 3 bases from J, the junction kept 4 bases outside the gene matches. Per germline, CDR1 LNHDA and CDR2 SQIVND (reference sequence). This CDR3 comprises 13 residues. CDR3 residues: CASGPGGYNEQFF. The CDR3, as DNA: TGTGCCAGTGGGCCAGGGGGCTACAATGAGCAGTTCTTC. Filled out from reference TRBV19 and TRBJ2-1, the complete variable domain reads DGGITQSPKYLFRKEGQNVTLSCEQNLNHDAMYWYRQDPGQGLRLIYYSQIVNDFQKGDIAEGYSVSREKKESFPLTVTSAQKNPTAFYLCASGPGGYNEQFFGPGTRLTVL.

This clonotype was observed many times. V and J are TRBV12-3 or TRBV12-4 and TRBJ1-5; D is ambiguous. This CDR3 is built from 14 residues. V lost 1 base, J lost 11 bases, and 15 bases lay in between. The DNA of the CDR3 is TGTGCCAGCAGTTTAGGGGCAGCCCTCAGAGCCCAGCATTTT. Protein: CASSLGAALRAQHF.

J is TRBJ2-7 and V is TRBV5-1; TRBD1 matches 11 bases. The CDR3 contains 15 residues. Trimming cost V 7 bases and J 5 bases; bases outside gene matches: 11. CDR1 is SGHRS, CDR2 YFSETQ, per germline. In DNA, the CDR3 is TGCGCCAGCTCTGCTTCCGGGACAGGGGGGAACGAGCAGTACTTC. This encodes CASSASGTGGNEQYF.

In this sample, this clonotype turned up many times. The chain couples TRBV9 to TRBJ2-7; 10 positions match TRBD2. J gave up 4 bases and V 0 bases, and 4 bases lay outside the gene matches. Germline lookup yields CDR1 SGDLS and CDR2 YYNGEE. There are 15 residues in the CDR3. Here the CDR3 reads CASSVGPSGSYEQYF. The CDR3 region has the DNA TGTGCCAGCAGCGTAGGCCCTAGCGGGAGTTACGAGCAGTACTTC.

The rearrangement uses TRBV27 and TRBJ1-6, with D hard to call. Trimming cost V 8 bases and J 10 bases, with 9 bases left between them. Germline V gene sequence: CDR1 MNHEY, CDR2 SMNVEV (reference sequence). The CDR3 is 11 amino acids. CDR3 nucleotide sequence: TGTGCCAGCGGGCTATCCTCACCCCTCCACTTT. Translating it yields CASGLSSPLHF.

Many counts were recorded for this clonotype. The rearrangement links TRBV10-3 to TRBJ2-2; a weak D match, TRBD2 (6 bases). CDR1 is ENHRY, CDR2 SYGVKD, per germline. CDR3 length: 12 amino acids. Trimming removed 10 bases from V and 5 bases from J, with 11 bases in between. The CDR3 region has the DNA TGTGCCACCGATGGGGGGACCGGGGAGCTGTTTTTT. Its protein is CATDGGTGELFF.

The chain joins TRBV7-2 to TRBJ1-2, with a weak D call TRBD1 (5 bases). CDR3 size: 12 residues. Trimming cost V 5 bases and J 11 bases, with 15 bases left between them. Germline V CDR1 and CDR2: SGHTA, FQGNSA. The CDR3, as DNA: TGTGCCAGCAGCCCACAAGGAGGGGCGTACACCTTC. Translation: CASSPQGGAYTF.

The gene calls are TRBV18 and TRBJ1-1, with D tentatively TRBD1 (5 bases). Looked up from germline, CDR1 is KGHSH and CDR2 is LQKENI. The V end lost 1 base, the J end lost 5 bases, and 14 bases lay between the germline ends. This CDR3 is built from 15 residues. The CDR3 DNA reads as TGTGCCAGCTCACCACGGGGCGGATTGGGAACTGAAGCTTTCTTT. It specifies CASSPRGGLGTEAFF. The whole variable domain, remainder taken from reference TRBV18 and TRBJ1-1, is NAGVMQNPRHLVRRRGQEARLRCSPMKGHSHVYWYRQLPEEGLKFMVYLQKENIIDESGMPKERFSAEFPKEGPSILRIQQVVRGDSAAYFCASSPRGGLGTEAFFGQGTRLTVV.

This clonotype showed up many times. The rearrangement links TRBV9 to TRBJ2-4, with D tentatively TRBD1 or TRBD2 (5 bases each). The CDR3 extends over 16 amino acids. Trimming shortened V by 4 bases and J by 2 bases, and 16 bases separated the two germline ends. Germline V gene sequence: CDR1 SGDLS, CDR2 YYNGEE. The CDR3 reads CASSLHEGWTKNIQYF. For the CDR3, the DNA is TGTGCCAGCAGCCTTCACGAGGGGTGGACCAAAAACATTCAGTACTTC.

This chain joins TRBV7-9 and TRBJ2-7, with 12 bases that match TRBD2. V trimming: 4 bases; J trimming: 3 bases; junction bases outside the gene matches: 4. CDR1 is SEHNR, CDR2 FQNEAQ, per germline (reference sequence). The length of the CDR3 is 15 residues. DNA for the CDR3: TGTGCCAGCAGCTCCGGGACTAGCGGGTTCTACGAGCAGTACTTC. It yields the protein CASSSGTSGFYEQYF. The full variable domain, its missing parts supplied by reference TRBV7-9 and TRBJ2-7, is DTGVSQNPRHKITKRGQNVTFRCDPISEHNRLYWYRQTLGQGPEFLTYFQNEAQLEKSRLLSDRFSAERPKGSFSTLEIQRTEQGDSAMYLCASSSGTSGFYEQYFGPGTRLTVT.

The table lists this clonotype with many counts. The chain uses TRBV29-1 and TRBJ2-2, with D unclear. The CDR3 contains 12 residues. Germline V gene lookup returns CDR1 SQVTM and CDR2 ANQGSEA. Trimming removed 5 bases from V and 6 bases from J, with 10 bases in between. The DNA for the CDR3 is TGCAGCGTTTTCGTAGTTGCCGGGGAGCTGTTTTTT. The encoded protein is CSVFVVAGELFF.

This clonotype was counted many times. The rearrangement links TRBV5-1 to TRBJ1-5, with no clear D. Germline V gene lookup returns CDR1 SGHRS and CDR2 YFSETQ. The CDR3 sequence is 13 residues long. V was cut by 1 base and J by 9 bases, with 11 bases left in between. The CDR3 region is CASSLQPEGPQHF. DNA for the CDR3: TGCGCCAGCAGCTTGCAACCGGAAGGGCCCCAGCATTTT. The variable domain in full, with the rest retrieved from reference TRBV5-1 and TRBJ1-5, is KAGVTQTPRYLIKTRGQQVTLSCSPISGHRSVSWYQQTPGQGLQFLFEYFSETQRNKGNFPGRFSGRQFSNSRSEMNVSTLELGDSALYLCASSLQPEGPQHFGDGTRLSIL.

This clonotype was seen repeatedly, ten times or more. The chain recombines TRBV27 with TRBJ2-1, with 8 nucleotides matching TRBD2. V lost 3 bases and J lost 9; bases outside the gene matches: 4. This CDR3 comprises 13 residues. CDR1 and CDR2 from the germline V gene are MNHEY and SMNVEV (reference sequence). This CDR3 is CASSFYGRGEQFF. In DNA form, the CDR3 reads TGTGCCAGCAGTTTTTACGGGAGGGGTGAGCAGTTCTTC.

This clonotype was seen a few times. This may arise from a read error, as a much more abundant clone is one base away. The DNA for the CDR3 is TGTGCCGCCAGCAGACAACAGGGTAATTCACCCCTCCACTTT. Translation: CAASRQQGNSPLHF. The gene calls are TRBV15 and TRBJ1-6; weak D call: TRBD1 (6 bases). CDR3 length equals 14 residues. The germline V gene has CDR1 LNHNV and CDR2 YYDKDF (reference sequence).

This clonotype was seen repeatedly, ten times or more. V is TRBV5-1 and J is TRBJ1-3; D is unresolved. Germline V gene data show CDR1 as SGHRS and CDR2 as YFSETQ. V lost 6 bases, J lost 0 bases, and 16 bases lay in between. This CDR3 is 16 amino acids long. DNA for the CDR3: TGCGCCAGCACCAAAGACGGACCCGTCTCTGGAAACACCATATATTTT. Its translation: CASTKDGPVSGNTIYF.

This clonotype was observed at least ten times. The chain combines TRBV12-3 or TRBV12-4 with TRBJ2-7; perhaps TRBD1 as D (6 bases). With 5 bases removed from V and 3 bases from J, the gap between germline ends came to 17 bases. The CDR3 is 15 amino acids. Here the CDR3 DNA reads TGTGCCAGCAGTCCCTTTTCCAGGGGCCTCTACGAGCAGTACTTC. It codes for CASSPFSRGLYEQYF.

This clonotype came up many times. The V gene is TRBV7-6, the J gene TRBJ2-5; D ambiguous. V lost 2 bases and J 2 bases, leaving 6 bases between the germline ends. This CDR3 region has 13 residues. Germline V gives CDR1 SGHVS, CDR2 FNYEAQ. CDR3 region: CASSLSRQETQYF. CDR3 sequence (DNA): TGTGCCAGCAGCTTAAGCAGACAAGAGACCCAGTACTTC.

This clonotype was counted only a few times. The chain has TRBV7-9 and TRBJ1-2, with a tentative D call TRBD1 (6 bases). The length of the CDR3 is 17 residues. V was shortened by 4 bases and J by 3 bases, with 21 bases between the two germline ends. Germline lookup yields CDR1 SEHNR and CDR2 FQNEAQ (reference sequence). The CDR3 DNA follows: TGTGCCAGCAGCTCCCTTACCGAACCCAGGGGCCACTATGGCTACACCTTC. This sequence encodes CASSSLTEPRGHYGYTF.

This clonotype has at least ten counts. The CDR3 region has the DNA TGTGCCAGCAGCCAAGACCGACTAGCGGGAGTGGGAGAGACCCAGTACTTC. Translating gives CASSQDRLAGVGETQYF. The chain employs TRBV3-1 and TRBJ2-5; TRBD2 agrees at 12 bases. CDR1 and CDR2 (germline): LGHDT, YNNKEL (reference sequence). Trimming cost V 0 bases and J 4 bases; bases outside gene matches: 6. The CDR3 has 17 residues.

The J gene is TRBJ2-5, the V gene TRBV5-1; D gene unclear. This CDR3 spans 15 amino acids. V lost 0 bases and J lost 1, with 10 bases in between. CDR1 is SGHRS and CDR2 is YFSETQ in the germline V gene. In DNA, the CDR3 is TGCGCCAGCAGCTTGGTATCGGCGGTCCAAGAGACCCAGTACTTC. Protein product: CASSLVSAVQETQYF.